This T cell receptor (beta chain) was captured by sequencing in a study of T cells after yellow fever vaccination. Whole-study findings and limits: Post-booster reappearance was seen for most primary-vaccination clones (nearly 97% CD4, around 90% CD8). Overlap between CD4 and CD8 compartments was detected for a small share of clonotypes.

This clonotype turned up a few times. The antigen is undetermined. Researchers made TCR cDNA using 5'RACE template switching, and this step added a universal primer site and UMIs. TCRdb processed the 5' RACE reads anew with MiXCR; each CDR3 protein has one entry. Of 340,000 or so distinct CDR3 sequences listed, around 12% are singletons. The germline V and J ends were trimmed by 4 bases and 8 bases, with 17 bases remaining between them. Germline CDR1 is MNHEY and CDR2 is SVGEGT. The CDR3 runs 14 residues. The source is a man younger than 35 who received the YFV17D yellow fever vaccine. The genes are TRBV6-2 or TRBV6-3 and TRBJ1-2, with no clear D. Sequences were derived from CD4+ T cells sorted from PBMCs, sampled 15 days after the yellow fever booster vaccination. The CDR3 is CASSLDGPAFGYTF. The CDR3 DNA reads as TGTGCCAGCAGTTTAGACGGACCCGCCTTCGGCTACACCTTC.